This T cell receptor (beta chain) appears in the sequencing data of a study of PD-1 blockade in mismatch repair-deficient tumors. Assay: immunoSEQ multiplex PCR; the TCRdb copy retains only in-frame clones and omits some. The table includes about 22,000 clones, 84% detected once. All patients were mismatch repair deficient, assessed by either PCR or immunohistochemistry. This clonotype was sampled from an adult with mismatch repair-deficient cancer. The sample here was peripheral blood, taken 2 weeks after starting pembrolizumab.

The CDR3 is CASSQMDRVSEETQYF. CDR3 nucleotides: TGTGCCAGCAGCCAAATGGACAGGGTATCGGAGGAGACCCAGTACTTC. The chain couples TRBV5-5 to TRBJ2-5, with 8 bases aligning to TRBD1. Germline CDR1 reads SGHKS; CDR2 reads YYEKEE (reference sequence). The CDR3 has 16 amino acids. The ends lost 4 bases at V and 5 bases at J; junction bases unmatched: 13. Based on the CDR3 plus reference TRBV5-5 and TRBJ2-5, the full variable domain is DAGVTQSPTHLIKTRGQQVTLRCSPISGHKSVSWYQQVLGQGPQFIFQYYEKEERGRGNFPDRFSARQFPNYSSELNVNALLLGDSALYLCASSQMDRVSEETQYFGPGTRLLVL.